The rows below give T cell receptor beta chains drawn from one sample of a study of cytomegalovirus exposure and HLA in healthy donors. TCRdb's copy holds only in-frame clones and misses some; the assay was immunoSEQ multiplex PCR. The sample consists of about 130,000 clones, 10% of them appearing once. Sequencing input: PBMCs. The receptor set was obtained from a woman between 18 and 30 years old in good health and CMV-seropositive. The CDR3 runs from the conserved cysteine through the conserved F or W. D genes are given only for firm matches. Not all rows give a size; the values are once, few, many and, for expanded clones, a class.

length,size,J,V,D,DNA,CDR3
17,few,TRBJ2-7,TRBV30,TRBD2,TGTGCCTGGAGTGCTCGAAGGGGGACTAGCGGAACCTACGAGCAGTACTTC,CAWSARRGTSGTYEQYF
15,few,TRBJ2-2,TRBV30,TRBD2,TGTGCCTGGGGGGGACTAGCGACGAACACCGGGGAGCTGTTTTTT,CAWGGLATNTGELFF
13,few,TRBJ2-2,TRBV2,.,TGTGCCGACGGACAAGCGAACACCGGGGAGCTGTTTTTT,CADGQANTGELFF
12,few,TRBJ1-1,TRBV5-8,.,TGTGCCAGCAGCTTCGGCAGGGTTGAAGCTTTCTTT,CASSFGRVEAFF
15,few,TRBJ2-3,TRBV30,TRBD2,TGTGCCTGGAGCAGGACTAGCGGGACACTAGATACGCAGTATTTT,CAWSRTSGTLDTQYF
14,few,TRBJ2-7,TRBV27,TRBD1,TGTGCCAGTAGACTCCAAGGACAGGGCTCCGAGCAGTACTTC,CASRLQGQGSEQYF
14,.,TRBJ1-1,TRBV14,.,TGTGCCAGCAGCCGACTCGGGGGGAACACTGAAGCTTTCTTT,CASSRLGGNTEAFF
18,few,TRBJ2-6,TRBV2,TRBD1,TGTGCCAGCAGTGAAGCGGGGGGACAGGCCTCTGGGGCCAACGTCCTGACTTTC,CASSEAGGQASGANVLTF
15,.,TRBJ2-2,TRBV30,TRBD1,TGTGCCTGGACTCAGGACAGGGAAGTTAGCGGGGAGCTGTTTTTT,CAWTQDREVSGELFF
13,few,TRBJ1-1,TRBV19,.,TGTGCCAGTAGTGAAACACAGGGAACTGAAGCTTTCTTT,CASSETQGTEAFF
19,.,TRBJ2-7,TRBV28,TRBD2,TGTGCCAGCAGCTTCCCGACGTGGACTAGCGGGCCCGCCTCCTACGAGCAGTACTTC,CASSFPTWTSGPASYEQYF
16,few,TRBJ2-7,TRBV7-9,.,TGTGCCAGCAGCTTACCAATGACAGTCCCACCCTACGAGCAGTACTTC,CASSLPMTVPPYEQYF
13,few,TRBJ2-2,TRBV4-1,.,TGCGCCAGCAGCCCCCGACACCCCGGGGAGCTGTTTTTT,CASSPRHPGELFF
13,few,TRBJ1-5,TRBV5-1,.,TGCGCCAGCAGCCCTTCGGGGGTACAGCCCCAGCATTTT,CASSPSGVQPQHF
15,few,TRBJ2-6,TRBV30,.,TGTGCCTGGAGTGGGCCCAGTACCGGGGCCAACGTCCTGACTTTC,CAWSGPSTGANVLTF
17,.,TRBJ2-6,TRBV7-6,.,TGTGCCAGCAGCTTAGCTGACAGGAGCTCTGGGGCCAACGTCCTGACTTTC,CASSLADRSSGANVLTF
16,few,TRBJ2-5,TRBV25-1,.,TGTGCCAGCAGCCCGGGACTCCAGACCCTGCAAGAGACCCAGTACTTC,CASSPGLQTLQETQYF
16,.,TRBJ1-5,TRBV7-2,TRBD1,TGTGCCAGCAGCTTAGGGGACAGGATCTTCGATCAGCCCCAGCATTTT,CASSLGDRIFDQPQHF
13,.,TRBJ1-4,TRBV2,.,TGTGCCACCTCGGGAGGTCTGAATGAAAAACTGTTTTTT,CATSGGLNEKLFF
13,few,TRBJ2-7,TRBV27,.,TGTGCCAGTCGGGCAGGGATGGGGTACGAGCAGTACTTC,CASRAGMGYEQYF
16,few,TRBJ2-5,TRBV6-4,.,TGTGCCAGCAGTGACTGGGGGGACAGCGAACAAGAGACCCAGTACTTC,CASSDWGDSEQETQYF
16,few,TRBJ2-7,TRBV28,.,TGTGCCAGCAGTTTACACGGGGTTGGAGGGGCTGACGAGCAGTACTTC,CASSLHGVGGADEQYF
13,.,TRBJ2-7,TRBV9,.,TGTGCCAGCAGCGTAGCTGGGGGGAACGAGCAGTACTTC,CASSVAGGNEQYF
17,few,TRBJ2-5,TRBV11-2,.,TGTGCCAGCAGCTTATCCTCTACCCTAGAGCGCCAAGAGACCCAGTACTTC,CASSLSSTLERQETQYF
11,.,TRBJ2-7,TRBV28,.,TGTGCCACCGACAAGGACTACGAGCAGTACTTC,CATDKDYEQYF
15,few,TRBJ2-5,TRBV4-1,.,TGCGCCAGCAGCCAAGTCGACAGAGGCGGAGAGACCCAGTACTTC,CASSQVDRGGETQYF
16,few,TRBJ1-2,TRBV7-2,.,TGTGCCAGCAGCACATACTCCGGGACTCTCCTCCATGGCTACACCTTC,CASSTYSGTLLHGYTF
13,.,TRBJ1-1,TRBV30,.,TGTGCCTGGGCTAGGGACTTGAACACTGAAGCTTTCTTT,CAWARDLNTEAFF
10,.,TRBJ1-1,TRBV6-1,.,TGTGCCAGTATGAGAACTGAAGCTTTCTTT,CASMRTEAFF
16,.,TRBJ2-7,TRBV6-5,TRBD2,TGTGCCAGCAGTTCGGGACTAGCGGGAGATTCGTACGAGCAGTACTTC,CASSSGLAGDSYEQYF
12,.,TRBJ1-1,TRBV6-1,.,TGTGCCAGCCGACAGCGCAACACTGAAGCTTTCTTT,CASRQRNTEAFF
13,few,TRBJ1-2,TRBV10-3,.,TGTGCCATCAGTGAGAACAGCAACTATGGCTACACCTTC,CAISENSNYGYTF
14,.,TRBJ2-7,TRBV27,TRBD1,TGTGCCAGCAGTCACGGACAGGGGGCGGGCGAGCAGTACTTC,CASSHGQGAGEQYF
13,few,TRBJ2-7,TRBV5-1,.,TGCGCCAGCAGCTTGGGACAGTACTACGAGCAGTACTTC,CASSLGQYYEQYF
13,.,TRBJ1-2,TRBV27,.,TGTGCCAGCAGTCAGACGGGGTTTGATGGCTACACCTTC,CASSQTGFDGYTF
16,few,TRBJ2-3,TRBV30,TRBD2,TGTGCCTGGAGTGAGGGGACTAGCGGGAGTCGAGATACGCAGTATTTT,CAWSEGTSGSRDTQYF
15,.,TRBJ1-2,TRBV6-1,TRBD1,TGTGCCAGCTTTCCCTCCCGGGACAGGTACTATGGCTACACCTTC,CASFPSRDRYYGYTF
15,.,TRBJ1-2,TRBV15,.,TGTGCCACCAGCAGTCGTGCAGGGTCAGGGTATGGCTACACCTTC,CATSSRAGSGYGYTF
17,.,TRBJ1-1,TRBV4-1,TRBD1,TGCGCCAGCAGCCGAGGGGTTGTGACAGGGGGCAACACTGAAGCTTTCTTT,CASSRGVVTGGNTEAFF
15,.,TRBJ2-1,TRBV19,TRBD2,TGTGCCAGTAGTATAAGTCTAGCGGTCTACAATGAGCAGTTCTTC,CASSISLAVYNEQFF
17,.,TRBJ2-7,TRBV4-1,.,TGCGCCAGCAGCCAAGTTAGCGGCGGGACCCACTCCTACGAGCAGTACTTC,CASSQVSGGTHSYEQYF
13,few,TRBJ2-5,TRBV5-1,.,TGCGCCAGCAGCTTAAGGAGTTGGGAGACCCAGTACTTC,CASSLRSWETQYF
16,few,TRBJ2-7,TRBV5-1,.,TGCGCCAGCAGCTGGGGGAATAGCGGCGGCTCCTACGAGCAGTACTTC,CASSWGNSGGSYEQYF
17,few,TRBJ2-7,TRBV5-5,.,TGTGCCAGCAGATCCGGGGGGCTAGCGGATATCTCCTACGAGCAGTACTTC,CASRSGGLADISYEQYF
13,.,TRBJ1-3,TRBV5-1,.,TGCGCCAGCAGCTCCGGCTCTGGAAACACCATATATTTT,CASSSGSGNTIYF